The rows below give T cell receptor beta chains drawn from one sample of a study of blood T cell repertoires in COVID-19. The method was immunoSEQ multiplex PCR; TCRdb's version includes in-frame clones alone and lacks a portion of them. The table records around 130,000 clones, 80% to 90% of them present only once. Sequencing was done on a sample of peripheral blood. The receptors here all came from a woman aged 55-70 years with acute or convalescent COVID-19. The CDR3 runs from the conserved cysteine through the conserved F or W. Fields, in order: clone size, D gene, J gene, V gene, CDR3 DNA, CDR3 protein. The D gene is left open where the match is weak. Clone size, where shown, is once, few, many, or a class for clones that have expanded.

.	.	TRBJ2-5	TRBV11-3	TGTGCCAGCAGCTTAGAGGTGGGACAAGACCAAGAGACCCAGTACTTC	CASSLEVGQDQETQYF
.	.	TRBJ1-2	TRBV19	TGTGCCAGTAGTATACCGCACCTGGCCTATGGCTACACCTTC	CASSIPHLAYGYTF
once	.	TRBJ1-2	TRBV12-3/TRBV12-4	TGTGCCAGCAGTTTAGTTCGCAGGGGCGGCTACACCTTC	CASSLVRRGGYTF
.	TRBD2	TRBJ2-3	TRBV9	TGTGCCAGCAGCGTAGGTCCTAGCGGGAGAACAGATACGCAGTATTTT	CASSVGPSGRTDTQYF
once	.	TRBJ2-1	TRBV29-1	TGCAGCGTTGAGACAGGAGTGTTGAATGAGCAGTTCTTC	CSVETGVLNEQFF
.	TRBD1	TRBJ1-1	TRBV11-1	TGTGCCAGCAGCGGCGGACAGGGGAAAGGCACTGAAGCTTTCTTT	CASSGGQGKGTEAFF
once	.	TRBJ1-2	TRBV28	TGTGCCAGCGACTCCTCAAACTATGGCTACACCTTC	CASDSSNYGYTF
.	TRBD2	TRBJ2-1	TRBV19	TGTGCCAGTAGAGGATTCCTTAGCGGGAGCTCCTACAATGAGCAGTTCTTC	CASRGFLSGSSYNEQFF
.	.	TRBJ2-3	TRBV5-1	TGCGCCAGCAGCTATCTTGCAGATACGCAGTATTTT	CASSYLADTQYF
.	TRBD1	TRBJ2-7	TRBV11-2	TGTGCCAGCAGCCGCGGGACAGGGTACGAGCAGTACTTC	CASSRGTGYEQYF
.	.	TRBJ1-2	TRBV2	TGTGCCAGCAGTGAACGCGATCTCTACTTTGGCTACACCTTC	CASSERDLYFGYTF
once	.	TRBJ1-1	TRBV3-1/TRBV3-2	TGTGCCAGCAGCTCAGGACACCCGAACACTGAAGCTTTCTTT	CASSSGHPNTEAFF
few	TRBD1	TRBJ2-7	TRBV5-1	TGCGCCAGCAGCTCTAGACAGGGACCCTACGAGCAGTACTTC	CASSSRQGPYEQYF
.	TRBD2	TRBJ2-1	TRBV7-2	TGTGCCAGCAGCTCGACGGGGACTAGCGGTCCCTACAATGAGCAGTTCTTC	CASSSTGTSGPYNEQFF
.	TRBD1	TRBJ2-1	TRBV5-1	TGCGCCAGCAGCACGGGACAGGGGCTTTCTGGTGAGCAGTTCTTC	CASSTGQGLSGEQFF
.	TRBD1	TRBJ1-5	TRBV9	TGTGCCAGCAGCGTAGAGGGGGCTAGCAATCAGCCCCAGCATTTT	CASSVEGASNQPQHF
.	.	TRBJ1-2	TRBV25-1	TGTGCCAGCAGTGACCTTCCTGGGGGGTATGGCTACACCTTC	CASSDLPGGYGYTF
once	TRBD1	TRBJ1-1	TRBV9	TGTGCCAGCAGCGTAGGCATAGGGACAGGCACTGAAGCTTTCTTT	CASSVGIGTGTEAFF
.	TRBD1	TRBJ1-1	TRBV5-4	TGTGCCAGCAGCCCACTACAGGGGGCTGGGAACACTGAAGCTTTCTTT	CASSPLQGAGNTEAFF
.	TRBD1	TRBJ2-5	TRBV27	TGTGCCAGCAGAAAGCTAACAGGGGAAGAGACCCAGTACTTC	CASRKLTGEETQYF
.	TRBD2	TRBJ2-1	TRBV6-1	TGTGCCAGCAGTGACGGACTAGCGCCATACAATGAGCAGTTCTTC	CASSDGLAPYNEQFF
.	TRBD1	TRBJ1-1	TRBV28	TGTGCCAGCAGTTTAGGGGACAGGGCGAGTGAAGCTTTCTTT	CASSLGDRASEAFF
.	TRBD1	TRBJ1-4	TRBV24-1	TGTGCCACCAGTGTCTCTGGACTCAGGGGGGCTAATGAAAAACTGTTTTTT	CATSVSGLRGANEKLFF
.	TRBD2	TRBJ2-1	TRBV18	TGTGCCAGCTCACTAGCGGGAGGGCCGCGAAATGAGCAGTTCTTC	CASSLAGGPRNEQFF
.	.	TRBJ1-1	TRBV18	TGTGCCAGCTCACCATCTGGGCTAAGGGGCGCGGGGGGAGCTTTCTTT	CASSPSGLRGAGGAFF
.	TRBD1	TRBJ1-2	TRBV7-9	TGTGCCAGCAGCTTAGACCTAGCACAGGGGAAGGGAGACTACACCTTC	CASSLDLAQGKGDYTF
.	.	TRBJ2-5	TRBV4-1	TGCGCCAGCAGCCAAGATCCCAGTGCTGAGACCCAGTACTTC	CASSQDPSAETQYF
.	.	TRBJ1-1	TRBV14	TGTGCCAGCAGCCAACAGGCCGGGACTCTGAACACTGAAGCTTTCTTT	CASSQQAGTLNTEAFF
.	TRBD2	TRBJ2-7	TRBV18	TGTGCCAGCTCCCCTAGCGGGGGCTCCTACGAGCAGTACTTC	CASSPSGGSYEQYF
.	TRBD2	TRBJ2-1	TRBV5-5	TGTGCCAGCAGCTTGCGGGGGAGGGCCATTTCCTACAATGAGCAGTTCTTC	CASSLRGRAISYNEQFF
.	.	TRBJ2-2	TRBV19	TGTGCCAGTAGTATAGGCGGGATCGACACCGGGGAGCTGTTTTTT	CASSIGGIDTGELFF
once	.	TRBJ2-6	TRBV20-1	TGCAGTGCTAGTACGGCAGGGGTATTTGGGGCCAACGTCCTGACTTTC	CSASTAGVFGANVLTF
.	.	TRBJ1-2	TRBV12-3/TRBV12-4	TGTGCCAGTTCTACAGTCAACTATGGCTACACCTTC	CASSTVNYGYTF
.	.	TRBJ2-3	TRBV19	TGTGCCAGTAGTATAGGCGGGATTATAGATACGCAGTATTTT	CASSIGGIIDTQYF
once	.	TRBJ1-3	TRBV7-6	TGTGCCAGCAGCAACTCCCAGGGTTCTGGAAACACCATATATTTT	CASSNSQGSGNTIYF
once	.	TRBJ2-5	TRBV5-4	TGTGCCAGCAGCTTTACGGGACAACTCAGGGAGACCCAGTACTTC	CASSFTGQLRETQYF
.	.	TRBJ1-1	TRBV19	TGTGCCAGTAGTATAGGGGGGGGTACTGAAGCTTTCTTT	CASSIGGGTEAFF
.	.	TRBJ2-1	TRBV5-1	TGCGCCAGCAGCTTCGGGGTTCCCAATGAGCAGTTCTTC	CASSFGVPNEQFF
.	.	TRBJ2-1	TRBV7-3	TGTGCCAGCAGCTTAACGGGGGCTGGGGGCAATGAGCAGTTCTTC	CASSLTGAGGNEQFF